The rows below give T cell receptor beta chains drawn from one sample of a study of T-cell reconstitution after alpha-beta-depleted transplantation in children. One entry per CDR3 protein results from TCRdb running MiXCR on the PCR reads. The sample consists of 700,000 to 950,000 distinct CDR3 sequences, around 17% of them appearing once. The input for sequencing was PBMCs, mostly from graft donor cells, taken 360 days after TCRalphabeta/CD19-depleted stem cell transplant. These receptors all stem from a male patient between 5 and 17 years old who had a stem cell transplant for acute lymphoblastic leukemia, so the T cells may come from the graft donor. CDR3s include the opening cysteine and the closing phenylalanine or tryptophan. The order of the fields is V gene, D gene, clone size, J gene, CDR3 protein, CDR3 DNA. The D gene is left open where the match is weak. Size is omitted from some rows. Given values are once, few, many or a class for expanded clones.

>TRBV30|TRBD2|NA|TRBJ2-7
CACDGGRGFDEQYF
TGTGCCTGCGACGGCGGGAGGGGGTTCGACGAGCAGTACTTC
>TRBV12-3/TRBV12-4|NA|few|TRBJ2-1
CASSYSGVDEQFF
TGTGCCAGCAGCTATAGTGGAGTGGATGAGCAGTTCTTC
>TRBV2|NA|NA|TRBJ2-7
CASSGSELSPEQYF
TGTGCCAGCAGTGGTAGTGAACTCTCCCCGGAGCAGTACTTC
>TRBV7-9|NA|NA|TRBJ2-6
CASSLSCYSGANVLTF
TGTGCCAGCAGCTTAAGTTGCTACTCTGGGGCCAACGTCCTGACTTTC
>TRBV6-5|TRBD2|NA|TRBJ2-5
CASSYSAELAGNGGETQYF
TGTGCCAGCAGTTACTCGGCGGAGCTAGCGGGAAATGGTGGGGAGACCCAGTACTTC
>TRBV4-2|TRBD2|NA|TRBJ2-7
CASSQVLQVAGGFYEQYF
TGTGCCAGCAGCCAAGTACTTCAGGTAGCGGGAGGTTTCTACGAGCAGTACTTC
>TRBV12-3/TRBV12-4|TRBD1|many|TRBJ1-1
CASTSRDRRTEAFF
TGTGCCAGCACCTCCCGGGACAGGAGGACTGAAGCTTTCTTT
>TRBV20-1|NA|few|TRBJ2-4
CSATGTTKNIQYF
TGCAGTGCTACGGGTACTACCAAAAACATTCAGTACTTC
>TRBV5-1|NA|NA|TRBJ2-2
CASSLPRANTGELFF
TGCGCCAGCAGCTTACCCAGGGCGAACACCGGGGAGCTGTTTTTT
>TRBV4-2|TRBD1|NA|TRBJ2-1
CASSQVPGQGTYNEQFF
TGTGCCAGCAGCCAAGTCCCGGGACAGGGGACCTACAATGAGCAGTTCTTC
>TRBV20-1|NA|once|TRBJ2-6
CSARSPGANVLTF
TGCAGTGCTAGGTCCCCTGGGGCCAACGTCCTGACTTTC
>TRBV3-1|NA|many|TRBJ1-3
CASSQRSGNTIYF
TGTGCCAGCAGCCAACGTAGCGGAAACACCATATATTTT
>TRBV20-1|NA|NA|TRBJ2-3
CSATPWDTQYF
TGCAGTGCAACCCCCTGGGATACGCAGTATTTT
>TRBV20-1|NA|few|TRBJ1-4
CSASHRDLDGNEKLFF
TGCAGTGCTAGTCACAGGGACCTAGACGGAAATGAAAAACTGTTTTTT
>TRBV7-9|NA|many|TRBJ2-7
CASSMDSYEQYF
TGTGCCAGCAGCATGGACAGCTACGAGCAGTACTTC
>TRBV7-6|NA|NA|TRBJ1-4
CASSLGPGGEKLFF
TGTGCCAGCAGCTTAGGCCCCGGGGGTGAAAAACTGTTTTTT
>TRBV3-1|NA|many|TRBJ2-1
CASRRAPREEQFF
TGTGCCAGCAGGAGGGCCCCCAGAGAGGAGCAGTTCTTC
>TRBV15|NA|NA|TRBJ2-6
CATSSPSGWGATSGANVLTF
TGTGCCACCAGCAGCCCCTCAGGTTGGGGGGCAACATCTGGGGCCAACGTCCTGACTTTC
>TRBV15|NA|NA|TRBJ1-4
CATSRRPGQEKLFF
TGTGCCACCAGCAGAAGACCGGGACAAGAAAAACTGTTTTTT
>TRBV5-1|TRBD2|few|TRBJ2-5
CASSPGLAGGLKTQYF
TGCGCCAGCAGCCCGGGACTAGCGGGAGGGCTGAAGACCCAGTACTTC
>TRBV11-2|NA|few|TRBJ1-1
CASSPGVRRGTEAFF
TGTGCCAGCAGCCCAGGGGTCCGCCGAGGGACTGAAGCTTTCTTT
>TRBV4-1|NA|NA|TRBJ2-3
CASSQVSRAIDTQYF
TGCGCCAGCAGCCAAGTCTCGCGGGCTATAGATACGCAGTATTTT
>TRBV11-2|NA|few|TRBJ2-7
CASSSPWGAYEQYF
TGTGCCAGCAGCTCACCTTGGGGGGCCTACGAGCAGTACTTC
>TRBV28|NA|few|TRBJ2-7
CASSSPLPLSGGSYEQYF
TGTGCCAGCAGTTCACCCCTCCCTTTAAGTGGGGGCTCCTACGAGCAGTACTTC
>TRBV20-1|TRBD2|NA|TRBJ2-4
CSARDPGGRAAKNIQYF
TGCAGTGCTAGAGATCCCGGCGGGAGGGCGGCCAAAAACATTCAGTACTTC
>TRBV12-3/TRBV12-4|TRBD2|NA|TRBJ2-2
CTISLGTSGREANTGELFF
TGTACCATCAGTTTAGGGACTAGCGGGAGGGAAGCGAACACCGGGGAGCTGTTTTTT
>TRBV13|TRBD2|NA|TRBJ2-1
CASSLWLAGPYNEQFF
TGTGCCAGCAGCTTATGGCTAGCGGGACCGTACAATGAGCAGTTCTTC
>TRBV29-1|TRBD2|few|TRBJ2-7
CSILGTSGLGTSYEQYF
TGCAGCATTCTCGGGACTAGCGGCTTGGGGACCTCCTACGAGCAGTACTTC
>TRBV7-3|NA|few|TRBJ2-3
CASSLTKADTQYF
TGTGCCAGCAGCTTAACGAAGGCAGATACGCAGTATTTT
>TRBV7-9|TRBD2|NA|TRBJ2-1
CASSELGLEDGEQFF
TGTGCCAGCAGCGAATTGGGACTAGAGGATGGTGAGCAGTTCTTC
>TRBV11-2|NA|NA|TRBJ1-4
CASSIDRGFNEKLFF
TGTGCCAGCAGCATAGACCGGGGGTTTAATGAAAAACTGTTTTTT
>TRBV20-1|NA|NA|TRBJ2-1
CSARRLSGRGSYNEQFF
TGCAGTGCTAGAAGGCTGTCTGGTCGGGGTTCCTACAATGAGCAGTTCTTC
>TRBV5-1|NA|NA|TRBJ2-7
CASSSEGRSYEQYF
TGCGCCAGCAGCTCCGAAGGTAGATCCTACGAGCAGTACTTC
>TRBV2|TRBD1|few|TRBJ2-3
CASPGQGGDTQYF
TGTGCCAGCCCTGGACAGGGAGGAGATACGCAGTATTTT
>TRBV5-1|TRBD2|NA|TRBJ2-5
CASSLQLAGQIQETQYF
TGCGCCAGCAGCTTGCAGCTAGCGGGCCAGATCCAAGAGACCCAGTACTTC
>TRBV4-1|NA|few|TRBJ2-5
CASSQVIGSSAEETQYF
TGCGCCAGCAGCCAAGTAATTGGGTCTAGCGCTGAAGAGACCCAGTACTTC
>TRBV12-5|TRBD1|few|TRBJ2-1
CASGLGSGTGTYNEQFF
TGTGCTAGTGGTTTGGGCTCCGGGACAGGAACGTACAATGAGCAGTTCTTC
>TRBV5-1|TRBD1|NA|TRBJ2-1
CASSLGVRTGASNEQFF
TGCGCCAGCAGCTTGGGGGTTAGGACAGGGGCCTCAAATGAGCAGTTCTTC